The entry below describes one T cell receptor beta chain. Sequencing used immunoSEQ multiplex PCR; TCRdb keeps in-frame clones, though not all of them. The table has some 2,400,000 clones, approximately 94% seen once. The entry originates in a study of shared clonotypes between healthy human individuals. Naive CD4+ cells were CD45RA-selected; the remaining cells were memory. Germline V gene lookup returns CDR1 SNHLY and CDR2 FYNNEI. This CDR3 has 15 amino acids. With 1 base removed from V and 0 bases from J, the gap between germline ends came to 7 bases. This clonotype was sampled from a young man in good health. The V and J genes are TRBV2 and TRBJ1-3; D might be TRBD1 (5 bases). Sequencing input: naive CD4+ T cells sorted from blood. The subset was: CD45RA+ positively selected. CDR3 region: CASSEGQISGNTIYF. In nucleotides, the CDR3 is TGTGCCAGCAGTGAAGGACAGATCTCTGGAAACACCATATATTTT.